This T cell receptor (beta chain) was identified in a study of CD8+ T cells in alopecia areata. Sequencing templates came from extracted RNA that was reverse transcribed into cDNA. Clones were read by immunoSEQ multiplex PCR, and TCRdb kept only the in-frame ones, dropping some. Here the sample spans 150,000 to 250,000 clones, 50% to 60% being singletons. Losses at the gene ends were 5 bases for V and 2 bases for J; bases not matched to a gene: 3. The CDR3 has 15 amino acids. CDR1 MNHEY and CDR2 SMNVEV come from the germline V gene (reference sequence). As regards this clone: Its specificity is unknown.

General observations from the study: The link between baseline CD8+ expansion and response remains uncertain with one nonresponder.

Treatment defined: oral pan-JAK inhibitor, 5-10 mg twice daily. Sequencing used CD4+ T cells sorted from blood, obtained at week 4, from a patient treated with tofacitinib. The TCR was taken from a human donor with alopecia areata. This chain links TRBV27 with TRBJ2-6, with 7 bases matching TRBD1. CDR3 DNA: TGTGCCAGCAGTCGTCAGGGGGCTGGGGCCAACGTCCTGACTTTC. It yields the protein CASSRQGAGANVLTF.